The clone carrying this T cell receptor beta chain was observed many times. The antigen is unknown. These data belong to a study of spatial heterogeneity in lung cancer. Study as a whole: In tumor regions TCR transcript counts correlated strongly with a matched bulk RNA-seq T cell module score.

Study-level results: Mutation tallies in tumors tracked expanded intratumoral alpha and beta TCR counts.

Time point described: sample taken at primary tumor resection. TCRdb processed the 5' RACE reads anew with MiXCR; each CDR3 protein has one entry. This repertoire shows 17,000 or so distinct CDR3 sequences, 6.2% found once; its top ten account for about 6.8%. The V and J ends lost 6 bases and 6 bases, in that order; junction bases with no gene match: 7. The CDR3 sequence is 12 residues long. Germline CDR1 reads DFQATT; CDR2 reads SNEGSKA (reference sequence). The chain recombines TRBV20-1 with TRBJ2-7, with 8 bases that match TRBD1. The sequencing here drew on lung tumor tissue, taken at surgery. The receptor was isolated from a male donor with early-stage non-small cell lung cancer. The CDR3, as DNA: TGCAGTGCCGCGGCAGGGGGCAGCGAGCAGTACTTC. It encodes CSAAAGGSEQYF.